This record covers a single TCR beta chain. Ten or more counts support this clonotype. Its antigen is currently not known. No qualities accompany the bases; no much larger clone lies one base away. Explained via the paper, the time point label denotes: newly diagnosed GD, antithyroid drugs for less than 3 months. For both TCR sequencing and RNA sequencing, RNA was extracted from PBMCs in TRIzol. Graves' disease was diagnosed according to American Thyroid Association guidelines. Patients were recruited from an endocrinology department in Xi'an, China. Each patient gave roughly 10 milliliters of peripheral blood, collected in an EDTA anticoagulant tube. Ficoll Paque Plus density gradient separation was used to isolate PBMCs, and no additional T cell sorting was done. An Agilent 2100 Bioanalyzer and agarose gel were used to check RNA quality, while a NanoDrop 2000 measured RNA concentration. The junction carries 15 bases between V and J, which are trimmed by 6 bases and 0 bases respectively. The cysteine opens and the phenylalanine closes a CDR3 of 15 amino acids. Of all the DNA, just the CDR3 is kept, 45 bases in frame from base 1. The germline V gene specifies KGHSH as CDR1 and LQKENI as CDR2.

This record comes from a study of regulatory T cells in long-lasting Graves disease (dated by TCRdb to the early 2020s). As for the study more broadly: Newly diagnosed Graves' disease patients had taken antithyroid drugs for less than 3 months. This study used TCR sequencing and RNA sequencing of peripheral blood to compare persistent Graves' disease patients against newly diagnosed Graves' disease patients. A total of roughly 35 samples underwent TCR sequencing: around 13 from persistent and 20 from newly diagnosed Graves' disease patients. The study was conducted in China and was registered as a clinical trial. Findings and caveats that apply to the study as a whole: The small sample size was acknowledged by the authors as a limitation that may reduce accuracy. Only the TCR beta chain was sequenced and analyzed. Because the primary lesion, thyroid tissue, could not be accessed, the study looked at peripheral blood alone. TRBV28, TRBJ1-2 and TRBJ2-5 were preferentially used in persistent disease, while TRBV20-1 and TRBJ2-1 were favored in newly diagnosed disease. Compared with newly diagnosed patients, patients with persistent Graves' disease had lower TCR Shannon entropy and fewer highly expanded clones, which suggests clonal expansion. Persistent patients shared more public clonotypes among themselves (2,741) than newly diagnosed patients did (more than 950).

Libraries were built with multiplex PCR. Sequencing instrument: Illumina HiSeq 4000. TCR beta libraries were built with iRepertoire HTBI primers and Arm-PCR amplification of CDR3 regions. Gel purification was performed on PCR products prior to sequencing. The authors' pipeline ran thus. Gene usage analysis of CDR3 amino acid clonotypes relied on the approximately 68 TRBV and 14 TRBJ segments identified across samples. COPE and FqMerger were used to merge the filtered high-quality paired reads into contigs. BLAST was used to align contigs to the IMGT TRBV, TRBD and TRBJ reference genes, and CDR3 was defined following IMGT. Any clonotype with a frequency above 0.1% was counted as a highly expanded clone. Shannon entropy was used to measure repertoire diversity, and the Gini coefficient was used to measure V-J evenness. A clonotype was considered public if more than one individual shared it. TCRdb cleaned the public reads at Q25 with fastp, built clones with MiXCR and kept in-frame beta chains. Rows with one shared CDR3 protein collapse into an entry with the most common genes and DNA. These V and J calls are TCRdb output, not the study's own analysis. The sample includes 510,000 or so distinct CDR3 sequences, with around 12% observed a single time. The ten largest clonotypes hold almost 9% of the sample.

This same sample was also taken into another study, of T cells in Graves' hyperthyroidism and ophthalmopathy. Per that second paper: Stable Graves' hyperthyroidism was defined as the absence of progression to ophthalmopathy over 18 months of follow-up. Hyperthyroidism patients were newly diagnosed, with disease duration under 2 months, and aged 18 to 65 years. Any patient with an uncontrolled infection, another autoimmune disease, pregnancy or lactation was excluded. Diagnoses were based on clinical symptoms, serum thyroxine and TRAb, thyroid ultrasound and orbital computed tomography. A first-round RT-PCR of the TCR CDR3 used the HTBI primer set with the Qiagen OneStep RT-PCR kit. Most expanded thyroid clonotypes (frequency above 0.001) were also found in blood, which suggests that blood repertoires may mirror thyroid immune responses. Ophthalmopathy was separated from stable hyperthyroidism by a 13 V-J signature model, with roughly 88% sensitivity and roughly 81% specificity obtained in cross-validation and 80%/75% obtained in testing. In validation, the model predicted progression to ophthalmopathy a median of about 6.5 months before onset, with roughly 70% sensitivity and 72.22% specificity. To identify TCR V-J signatures that set the groups apart, the researchers used a discovery cohort of 100 patients, made up of some 41 with Graves' ophthalmopathy and about 60 with stable Graves' hyperthyroidism. An independent validation cohort of around 19 hyperthyroidism patients and about 16 patients who later progressed to ophthalmopathy tested prospective prediction of ophthalmopathy. The approximately 100 discovery patients were randomly split 7:3 into training and test sets. Thyroid tissue and blood T-cell repertoires from over 5 Graves' hyperthyroidism patients were also compared in the study. Following sampling, methimazole starting at 30 mg daily was given to hyperthyroidism patients, and high-dose intravenous methylprednisolone was given to ophthalmopathy patients. Libraries were constructed in a second round of multiplex PCR, after which size selection and purification were carried out. Libraries were sequenced paired-end with 100 bp reads on an Illumina HiSeq2000. SOAPnuke was used to process the raw data, throwing out any read that contained adapters or uncalled bases, had a mean Phred below 15, or lacked an exact constant-primer or identifier match. COPE v1.2.5 was used to merge high-quality paired reads, and clonotypes were defined as unique nucleotide sequences. Clonotypes were aligned to IMGT TRBV, TRBD and TRBJ reference segments using MiTCR v1.1. The analysis included only V-J combinations with a frequency above 0.0001, which together covered 99.2% of the repertoires. The TCS score was defined as F50 (clonal expansion) divided by E x V (chaos), with BLOSUM62-based TCRdist calculated between CDR3 peptides within each V-J. Welch's t-statistics and random forest reduced around 510 V-J features to 13, which were used in a naive Bayes classifier (R e1071). No statistical method was used to fix the sample size in advance, and group allocation was not hidden from the investigators. TCR Vbeta CDR3 sequencing of 135 peripheral blood samples (about 45 ophthalmopathy, 75 hyperthyroidism and some 17 progressor patients) is reported in the paper.

This TCR came from a woman in her twenties or thirties with Graves disease. Donor details come from another sample of the same person, matched by shared clones. This specimen consisted of peripheral blood mononuclear cells (PBMCs), obtained at new diagnosis, from a patient treated with antithyroid drugs. The chain employs TRBV18 and TRBJ2-7, with the D gene call left open. Here is the DNA: TGTGCCAGCTCCCCTACTCCCCCCGGCTCCTACGAGCAGTACTTC. This gives the protein CASSPTPPGSYEQYF.